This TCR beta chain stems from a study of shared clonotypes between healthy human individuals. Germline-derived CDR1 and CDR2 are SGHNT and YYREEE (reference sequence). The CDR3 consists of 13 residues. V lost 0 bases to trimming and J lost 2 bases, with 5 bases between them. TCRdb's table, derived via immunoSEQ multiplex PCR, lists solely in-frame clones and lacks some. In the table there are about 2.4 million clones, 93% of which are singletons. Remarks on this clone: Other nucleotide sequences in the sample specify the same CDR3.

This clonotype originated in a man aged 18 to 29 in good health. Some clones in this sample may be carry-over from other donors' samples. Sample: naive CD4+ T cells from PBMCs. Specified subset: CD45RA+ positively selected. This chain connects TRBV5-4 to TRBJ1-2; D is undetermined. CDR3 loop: CASSLGQNYGYTF. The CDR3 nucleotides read TGTGCCAGCAGCTTGGGCCAGAACTATGGCTACACCTTC.